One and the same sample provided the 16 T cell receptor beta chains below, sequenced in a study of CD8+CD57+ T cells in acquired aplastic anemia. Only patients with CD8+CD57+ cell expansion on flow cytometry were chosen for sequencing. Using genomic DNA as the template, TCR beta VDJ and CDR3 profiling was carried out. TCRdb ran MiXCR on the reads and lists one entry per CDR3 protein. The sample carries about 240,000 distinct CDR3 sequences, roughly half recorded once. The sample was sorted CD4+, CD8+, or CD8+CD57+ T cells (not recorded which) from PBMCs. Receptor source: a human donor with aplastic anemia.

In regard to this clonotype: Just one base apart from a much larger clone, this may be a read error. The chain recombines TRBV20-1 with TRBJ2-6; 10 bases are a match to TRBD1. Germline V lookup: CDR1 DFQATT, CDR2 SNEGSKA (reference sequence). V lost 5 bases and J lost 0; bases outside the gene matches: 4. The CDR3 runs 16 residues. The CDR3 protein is CSALDRGTSGANVLTF. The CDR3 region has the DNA TGCAGTGCTCTGGACAGGGGGACCTCTGGGGCCAACGTCCTGACTTTC.

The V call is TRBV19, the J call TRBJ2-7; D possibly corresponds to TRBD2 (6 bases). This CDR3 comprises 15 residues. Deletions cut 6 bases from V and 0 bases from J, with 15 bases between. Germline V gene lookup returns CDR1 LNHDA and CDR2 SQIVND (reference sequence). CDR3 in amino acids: CASRTRLGTSYEQYF. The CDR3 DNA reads TGTGCCAGTAGGACCCGACTAGGGACCTCCTACGAGCAGTACTTC. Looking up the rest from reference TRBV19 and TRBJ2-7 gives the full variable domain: DGGITQSPKYLFRKEGQNVTLSCEQNLNHDAMYWYRQDPGQGLRLIYYSQIVNDFQKGDIAEGYSVSREKKESFPLTVTSAQKNPTAFYLCASRTRLGTSYEQYFGPGTRLTVT.

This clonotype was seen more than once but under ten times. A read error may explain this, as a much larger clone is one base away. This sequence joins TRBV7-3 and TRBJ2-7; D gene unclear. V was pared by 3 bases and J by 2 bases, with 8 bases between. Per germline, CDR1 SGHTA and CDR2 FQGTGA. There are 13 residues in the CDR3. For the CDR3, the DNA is TGTGCCAGCAGCTTGGCTGCAGCCTACGAGCAGTACTTC. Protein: CASSLAAAYEQYF.

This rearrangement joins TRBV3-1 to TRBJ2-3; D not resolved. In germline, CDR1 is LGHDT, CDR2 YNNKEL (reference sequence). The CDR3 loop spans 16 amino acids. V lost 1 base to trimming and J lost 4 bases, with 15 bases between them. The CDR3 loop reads CASSQVELPLPDTQYF. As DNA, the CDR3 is TGTGCCAGCAGCCAAGTTGAGTTACCACTCCCAGATACGCAGTATTTT.

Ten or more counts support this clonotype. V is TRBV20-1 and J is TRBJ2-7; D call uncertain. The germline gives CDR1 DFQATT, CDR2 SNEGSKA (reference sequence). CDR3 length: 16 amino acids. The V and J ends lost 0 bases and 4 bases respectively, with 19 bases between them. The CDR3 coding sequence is TGCAGTGCTAGAGATCTGGTCCGCCAGGAAATTTACGAGCAGTACTTC. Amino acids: CSARDLVRQEIYEQYF.

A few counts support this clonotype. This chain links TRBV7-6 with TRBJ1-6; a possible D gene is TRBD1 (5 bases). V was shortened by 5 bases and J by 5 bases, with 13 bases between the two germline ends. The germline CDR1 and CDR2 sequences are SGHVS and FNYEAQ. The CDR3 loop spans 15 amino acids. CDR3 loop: CASSRNGGDNSPLHF. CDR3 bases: TGTGCCAGCAGCCGAAATGGGGGTGATAATTCACCCCTCCACTTT.

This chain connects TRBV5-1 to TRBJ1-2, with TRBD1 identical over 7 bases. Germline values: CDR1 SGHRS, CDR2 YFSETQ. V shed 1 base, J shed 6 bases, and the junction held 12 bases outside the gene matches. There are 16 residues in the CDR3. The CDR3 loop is CASSLLGSPRGDGYTF. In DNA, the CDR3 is TGCGCCAGCAGCTTGTTGGGTTCCCCCAGGGGGGATGGCTACACCTTC.

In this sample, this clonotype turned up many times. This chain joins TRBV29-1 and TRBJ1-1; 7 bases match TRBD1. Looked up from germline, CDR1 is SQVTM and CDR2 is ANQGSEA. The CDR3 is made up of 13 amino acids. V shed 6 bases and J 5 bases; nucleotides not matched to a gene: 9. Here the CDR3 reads CSVQTGEGTEAFF. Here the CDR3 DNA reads TGCAGCGTGCAAACAGGGGAAGGAACTGAAGCTTTCTTT. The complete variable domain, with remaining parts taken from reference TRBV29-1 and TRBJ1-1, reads SAVISQKPSRDICQRGTSLTIQCQVDSQVTMMFWYRQQPGQSLTLIATANQGSEATYESGFVIDKFPISRPNLTFSTLTVSNMSPEDSSIYLCSVQTGEGTEAFFGQGTRLTVV.

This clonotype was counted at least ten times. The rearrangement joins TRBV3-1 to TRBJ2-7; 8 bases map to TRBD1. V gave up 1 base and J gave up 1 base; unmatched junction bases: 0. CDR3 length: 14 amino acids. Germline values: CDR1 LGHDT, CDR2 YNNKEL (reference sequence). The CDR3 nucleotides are TGTGCCAGCAGCCAAGGGACAGGGTCCTACGAGCAGTACTTC. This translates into CASSQGTGSYEQYF.

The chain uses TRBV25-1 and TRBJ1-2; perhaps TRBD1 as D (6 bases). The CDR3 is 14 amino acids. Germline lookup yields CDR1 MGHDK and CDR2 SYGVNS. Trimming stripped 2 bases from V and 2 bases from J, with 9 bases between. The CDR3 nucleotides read TGTGCCAGCAGTGAACAGGGGTTGAACTATGGCTACACCTTC. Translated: CASSEQGLNYGYTF.

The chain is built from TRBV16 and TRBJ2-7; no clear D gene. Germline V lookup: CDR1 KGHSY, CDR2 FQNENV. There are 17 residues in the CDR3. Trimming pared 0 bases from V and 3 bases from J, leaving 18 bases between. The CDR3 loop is CASSQSTGDPWVYEQYF. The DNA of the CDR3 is TGTGCCAGCAGCCAATCTACCGGCGATCCGTGGGTCTACGAGCAGTACTTC.

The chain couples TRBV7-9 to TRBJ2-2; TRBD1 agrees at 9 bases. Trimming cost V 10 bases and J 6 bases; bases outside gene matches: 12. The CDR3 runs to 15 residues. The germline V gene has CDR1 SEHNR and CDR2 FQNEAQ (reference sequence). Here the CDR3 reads CANKRQGVTAGELFF. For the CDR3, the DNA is TGTGCCAACAAAAGACAGGGGGTAACTGCCGGGGAGCTGTTTTTT.

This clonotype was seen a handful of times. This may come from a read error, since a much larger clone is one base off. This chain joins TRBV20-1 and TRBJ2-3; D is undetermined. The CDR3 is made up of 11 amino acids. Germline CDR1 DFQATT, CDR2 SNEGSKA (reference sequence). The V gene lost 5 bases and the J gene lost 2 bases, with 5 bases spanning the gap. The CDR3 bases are TGCAGTGCTCGACCCACAGATACGCAGTATTTT. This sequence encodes CSARPTDTQYF.

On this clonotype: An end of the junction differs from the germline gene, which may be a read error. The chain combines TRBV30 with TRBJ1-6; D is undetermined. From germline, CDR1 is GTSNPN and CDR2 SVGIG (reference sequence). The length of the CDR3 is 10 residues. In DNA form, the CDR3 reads TGCGCCACTGGGAATTCACCCCTCCACTTT. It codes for CATGNSPLHF.

CDR3 nucleotides: TGTGCCAGCAGTGAAAGGGTCAACAATTCACCCCTCCACTTT. This gives the protein CASSERVNNSPLHF. The V gene is TRBV2, the J gene TRBJ1-6; D is undetermined. The germline gives CDR1 SNHLY, CDR2 FYNNEI. V lost 2 bases and J 7 bases, leaving 9 bases between the germline ends. The CDR3 consists of 14 residues.

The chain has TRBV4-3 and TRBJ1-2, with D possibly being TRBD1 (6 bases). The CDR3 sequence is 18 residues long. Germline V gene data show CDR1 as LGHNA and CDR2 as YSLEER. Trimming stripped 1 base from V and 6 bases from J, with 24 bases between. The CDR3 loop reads CASSQVWAGELGWNGYTF. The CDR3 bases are TGCGCCAGCAGCCAAGTTTGGGCAGGGGAATTGGGATGGAATGGCTACACCTTC.